A single sample gave rise to the 29 T cell receptor beta chains below, sequenced in a study of control samples from healthy donors and cancer patients. Libraries were prepared by immunoSEQ multiplex PCR; TCRdb keeps only in-frame clonotypes and omits some of them. The data hold about 160,000 clones, with about 95% observed a single time. Input material: PBMCs. The origin of the receptors is a man aged 60-69 years with colorectal cancer.

The V and J genes are TRBV30 and TRBJ1-6, with D unclear. V dropped 0 bases and J dropped 0 bases, with 9 bases sitting between them. Germline CDR1 is GTSNPN and CDR2 is SVGIG (reference sequence). The CDR3 spans 16 residues. Here the CDR3 reads CAWSVNLVSYNSPLHF. The CDR3 bases are TGTGCCTGGAGTGTAAATCTCGTCTCCTATAATTCACCCCTCCACTTT.

The chain couples TRBV7-2 to TRBJ2-3; D possibly corresponds to TRBD2 (5 bases). Germline V gives CDR1 SGHTA, CDR2 FQGNSA. Trimming cost V 1 base and J 2 bases, with 13 bases left between them. The CDR3 contains 16 residues. In DNA, the CDR3 is TGTGCCAGCAGCTTAGAGTACGCGGGCCCCACAGATACGCAGTATTTT. It specifies CASSLEYAGPTDTQYF.

This sequence joins TRBV2 and TRBJ2-3, with D maybe TRBD2 (7 bases). Trimming pared 2 bases from V and 2 bases from J, leaving 14 bases between. The germline V gene encodes CDR1 SNHLY and CDR2 FYNNEI. The CDR3 has 16 residues. CDR3 bases: TGTGCCAGCAGTGAAAGGGGGGGGGCCCTCACAGATACGCAGTATTTT. This translates into CASSERGGALTDTQYF.

This chain joins TRBV6-5 and TRBJ2-7; D is perhaps TRBD1 (5 bases). From germline, CDR1 is MNHEY and CDR2 SVGAGI. Trimming took off 8 bases at V and 5 bases at J, with 13 bases between the two ends. This CDR3 has 12 residues. The CDR3 DNA reads TGTGCCAGCTCGGATGGGGCCCACGAGCAGTACTTC. It translates to CASSDGAHEQYF.

The chain uses TRBV4-1 and TRBJ2-5; D is tentatively TRBD1 or TRBD2 (6 bases each). Deletions cut 3 bases from V and 5 bases from J, with 10 bases between. The CDR3 sequence is 13 residues long. CDR1 and CDR2 (germline): MGHRA, YSYEKL. The CDR3 sequence is CASSHLGGETQYF. The DNA for the CDR3 is TGCGCCAGCAGCCACCTAGGGGGGGAGACCCAGTACTTC.

J is TRBJ2-7 and V is TRBV5-1; 10 bases fit TRBD1. V shed 0 bases, J shed 3 bases, and the junction held 3 bases outside the gene matches. This CDR3 contains 15 residues. Germline-derived CDR1 and CDR2 are SGHRS and YFSETQ. The CDR3 region has the DNA TGCGCCAGCAGCTTGGGGGACAGGGGATTCTACGAGCAGTACTTC. It is translated as CASSLGDRGFYEQYF.

This sequence joins TRBV10-3 and TRBJ2-6; 10 bases match TRBD1. CDR3 length equals 17 residues. J gave up 4 bases and V 3 bases, and 6 bases lay outside the gene matches. Per germline, CDR1 ENHRY and CDR2 SYGVKD. The CDR3 nucleotides read TGTGCCATCAGTGACCGGACAGGGGGGTCCGGGGCCAACGTCCTGACTTTC. Translated, it gives CAISDRTGGSGANVLTF.

The rearrangement links TRBV5-1 to TRBJ2-3; D gene unclear. The CDR3 is made up of 17 amino acids. Germline loops: CDR1 SGHRS, CDR2 YFSETQ. V was trimmed by 1 base and J by 1 base, leaving 16 bases between them. CDR3 in amino acids: CASSLSAWATGTDTQYF. DNA of the CDR3: TGCGCCAGCAGCTTGTCGGCCTGGGCAACCGGCACAGATACGCAGTATTTT.

J is TRBJ2-3 and V is TRBV3-1 (or the pseudogene TRBV3-2); weak D call: TRBD2 (7 bases). CDR1 and CDR2 (germline): LGHDT, YNNKEL (reference sequence). The CDR3 has 17 residues. Trimming took off 1 base at V and 1 base at J, with 15 bases between the two ends. The CDR3: CASSQVGGATRTDTQYF. CDR3 nucleotide sequence: TGTGCCAGCAGCCAAGTTGGGGGGGCAACCCGCACAGATACGCAGTATTTT.

This clone was counted once. V and J are TRBV5-1 and TRBJ2-2, with D perhaps TRBD1 (5 bases). The CDR3 extends over 13 amino acids. The germline CDR1 and CDR2 sequences are SGHRS and YFSETQ. The V gene lost 1 base and the J gene lost 6 bases, with 7 bases spanning the gap. CDR3 residues: CASSLQGSGELFF. The CDR3 DNA is TGCGCCAGCAGCTTGCAGGGATCCGGGGAGCTGTTTTTT.

The rearrangement joins TRBV7-2 to TRBJ2-5; 14 positions match TRBD2. Germline CDR1 is SGHTA and CDR2 is FQGNSA. This CDR3 contains 16 residues. V shed 5 bases and J 6 bases; nucleotides not matched to a gene: 8. The CDR3 here is CASSATSGGAGKTQYF. CDR3 bases: TGTGCCAGCAGCGCGACTAGCGGGGGGGCGGGAAAGACCCAGTACTTC.

This clone came up a few times. This chain connects TRBV7-9 to TRBJ1-2; D remains unclear. The CDR3 loop spans 12 amino acids. Germline CDR1 SEHNR, CDR2 FQNEAQ (reference sequence). Trimming stripped 1 base from V and 8 bases from J, with 8 bases between. The CDR3 spells CASSLVEGGYTF. The CDR3 bases are TGTGCCAGCAGCTTAGTGGAAGGAGGCTACACCTTC.

This sequence joins TRBV19 and TRBJ1-2; TRBD1 matches at 8 bases. Germline assignment: CDR1 LNHDA and CDR2 SQIVND (reference sequence). V gave up 5 bases and J gave up 4 bases; unmatched junction bases: 6. The CDR3 runs to 14 residues. CDR3 coding DNA: TGTGCCAGTAGTTCTCAGACAGGGGTCTATGGCTACACCTTC. Translation: CASSSQTGVYGYTF.

The rearrangement links TRBV6-6 to TRBJ1-3; D not resolved. This CDR3 is 10 amino acids long. V was clipped by 5 bases and J by 8 bases, with 4 bases between them. CDR1 is MNHNY and CDR2 is SVGAGI in the germline V gene (reference sequence). CDR3: CASSRDTIYF. CDR3 sequence (DNA): TGTGCCAGCAGTCGGGACACCATATATTTT.

V is TRBV6-5 and J is TRBJ1-1; possible D gene TRBD1, 6 bases. V dropped 6 bases and J dropped 4 bases, with 15 bases sitting between them. Germline CDR1 MNHEY, CDR2 SVGAGI. The CDR3 has 14 amino acids. The CDR3 region has the DNA TGTGCCAGCAGCACACAGGGTGGTGGCACTGAAGCTTTCTTT. Protein: CASSTQGGGTEAFF.

The chain joins TRBV14 to TRBJ1-6; no firm D call. V was shortened by 2 bases and J by 7 bases, with 9 bases between the two germline ends. Germline CDR1 reads SGHDN; CDR2 reads FVKESK. The CDR3 has 14 residues. DNA of the CDR3: TGTGCCAGCAGCCAATATACCGGGAATTCACCCCTCCACTTT. Protein product: CASSQYTGNSPLHF. Variable domain in full (rest from reference TRBV14 and TRBJ1-6): EAGVTQFPSHSVIEKGQTVTLRCDPISGHDNLYWYRRVMGKEIKFLLHFVKESKQDESGMPNNRFLAERTGGTYSTLKVQPAELEDSGVYFCASSQYTGNSPLHFGNGTRLTVT.

The genes are TRBV6-1 and TRBJ2-3; D unresolved. There are 16 residues in the CDR3. Trimming cost V 1 base and J 0 bases, with 11 bases left between them. Germline V gene sequence: CDR1 MNHNS, CDR2 SASEGT. The CDR3 DNA is TGTGCCAGCAGTGAAGGGTGGCTTCGGAGCACAGATACGCAGTATTTT. As protein: CASSEGWLRSTDTQYF.

The rearrangement links TRBV7-6 to TRBJ2-3; D perhaps matches TRBD1 (5 bases). Trimming stripped 5 bases from V and 5 bases from J, with 14 bases between. Germline V gene data show CDR1 as SGHVS and CDR2 as FNYEAQ. This CDR3 has 14 amino acids. CDR3: CASSQVGPGDTQYF. Here the CDR3 DNA reads TGTGCCAGCAGCCAAGTGGGGCCGGGAGATACGCAGTATTTT.

Points on this clone: Other DNA sequences within the sample encode an identical CDR3. The chain carries TRBV18 and TRBJ2-2; D gene unclear. This CDR3 has 12 amino acids. Germline V gene sequence: CDR1 KGHSH, CDR2 LQKENI. The ends were cut back, 6 bases at V and 5 bases at J, with 7 bases in the middle. In DNA, the CDR3 is TGTGCCAGCTCTCCCCAGACCGGGGAGCTGTTTTTT. This sequence encodes CASSPQTGELFF.

This rearrangement joins TRBV12-2 to TRBJ1-2. TRBV12-2 corresponds to a pseudogene. This CDR3 has 15 residues. CDR3 DNA sequence: TGTGCAAGTCGCCCTAAAGGACCGGGTCACTATGGCTACACCTTC. This translates into CASRPKGPGHYGYTF.

This rearrangement joins TRBV6-1 to TRBJ2-7, with a possible D match to TRBD2 (7 bases). The CDR3 sequence is 16 residues long. The ends were cut back, 0 bases at V and 2 bases at J, with 14 bases in the middle. Germline CDR1 reads MNHNS; CDR2 reads SASEGT. The CDR3 DNA follows: TGTGCCAGCAGTGAAGCGGGAGGGGGAAGGGCCTACGAGCAGTACTTC. Amino acid sequence: CASSEAGGGRAYEQYF.

V and J are TRBV10-2 and TRBJ1-6; no reliable D call. In germline, CDR1 is WSHSY, CDR2 SAAADI. Trimming shortened V by 7 bases and J by 7 bases, and 11 bases separated the two germline ends. The CDR3 is made up of 13 amino acids. The CDR3 bases are TGCGCCAGCAAGGGCGCGCGAAATTCACCCCTCCACTTT. Translating it yields CASKGARNSPLHF.

This clone was counted once. The V call is TRBV10-2, the J call TRBJ1-3, with D possibly being TRBD1 (5 bases). V was clipped by 1 base and J by 3 bases, with 10 bases between them. The CDR3 is 15 amino acids. The germline gives CDR1 WSHSY, CDR2 SAAADI. The CDR3 loop reads CASSEWTHVGNTIYF. The CDR3 DNA follows: TGCGCCAGCAGTGAGTGGACACATGTTGGAAACACCATATATTTT.

This chain joins TRBV7-6 and TRBJ2-5; D not resolved. V lost 5 bases, J lost 4 bases, and 23 bases lay in between. Germline-derived CDR1 and CDR2 are SGHVS and FNYEAQ. CDR3 length equals 17 residues. As DNA, the CDR3 is TGTGCCAGCAGCCCCCATTGGGCAACTCCAGGTGGAGAGACCCAGTACTTC. It is translated as CASSPHWATPGGETQYF.

V usage is TRBV28 and J usage is TRBJ2-7; D remains unclear. The CDR3 is made up of 12 amino acids. The germline V and J ends were trimmed by 7 bases and 1 base, with 8 bases remaining between them. The germline V gene has CDR1 MDHEN and CDR2 SYDVKM. This CDR3 reads CASKTYSYEQYF. CDR3 in DNA: TGTGCCAGCAAGACGTATTCCTACGAGCAGTACTTC.

The chain carries TRBV5-4 and TRBJ2-3; the match to TRBD2 covers 13 bases. The CDR3 has 15 residues. Trimming at V came to 3 bases and at J to 5 bases, leaving 3 bases not matched to a gene. CDR1 and CDR2 (germline): SGHNT, YYREEE (reference sequence). The CDR3 nucleotides read TGTGCCAGCAGCTCTTGGACTAGCGGGGGAGATACGCAGTATTTT. Encoded protein: CASSSWTSGGDTQYF.

This chain joins TRBV6-6 and TRBJ2-5; 9 nucleotides line up with TRBD1. The germline gives CDR1 MNHNY, CDR2 SVGAGI (reference sequence). The CDR3 loop spans 16 amino acids. Trimming cost V 5 bases and J 2 bases; bases outside gene matches: 9. The CDR3 loop is CASSKRTGVFQETQYF. Here the CDR3 DNA reads TGTGCCAGCAGTAAGCGGACAGGGGTTTTTCAAGAGACCCAGTACTTC.

This clone appeared a single time. The rearrangement uses TRBV7-2 and TRBJ1-1, with a tentative D call TRBD1 (6 bases). This CDR3 has 15 residues. Trimming left V 1 base short and J 5 bases short, with 14 bases between. CDR1 is SGHTA and CDR2 is FQGNSA in the germline V gene. The CDR3 bases are TGTGCCAGCAGCTTAGAATCAGGGAGGGGGACTGAAGCTTTCTTT. Translated, it gives CASSLESGRGTEAFF.

The V and J genes are TRBV3-1 (or the pseudogene TRBV3-2) and TRBJ1-1; D gene ambiguous. V dropped 4 bases and J dropped 3 bases, with 15 bases sitting between them. CDR3 length: 15 residues. Germline assignment: CDR1 LGHDT and CDR2 YNNKEL (reference sequence). The CDR3 here is CASSLGLSTHTEAFF. DNA of the CDR3: TGTGCCAGCAGCCTTGGACTCTCGACTCACACTGAAGCTTTCTTT.